The 21 T cell receptor beta chains listed next were all sequenced from one sample in a study of cytomegalovirus exposure and HLA in healthy donors. Both 60 Vbeta primers and 13 Jbeta primers went into the PCR. This table comes from immunoSEQ multiplex PCR, and its TCRdb copy is limited to in-frame clones, with some not included. The data contain about 210,000 clones, about four fifths of them singletons. Sequences were obtained from PBMCs. All receptors derive from a woman in her twenties or thirties in good health and CMV-seropositive.

The chain recombines TRBV7-9 with TRBJ1-1; 8 nucleotides align to TRBD1. CDR1 and CDR2 (germline): SEHNR, FQNEAQ (reference sequence). The V segment lost 2 bases and the J segment 5 bases; nucleotides outside the gene matches: 7. This CDR3 comprises 15 residues. The CDR3 region has the DNA TGTGCCAGCAGCTTATACACAGGGGGTGGGACTGAAGCTTTCTTT. This translates into CASSLYTGGGTEAFF.

In its sample, this clone was seen a few times. This rearrangement joins TRBV29-1 to TRBJ1-2; 8 positions match TRBD1. Germline-derived CDR1 and CDR2 are SQVTM and ANQGSEA. The CDR3 consists of 13 residues. J was trimmed by 4 bases and V by 6 bases; bases with no gene match: 7. The CDR3 loop is CSVLTGGVYGYTF. The CDR3 DNA is TGCAGCGTACTTACAGGGGGAGTCTATGGCTACACCTTC.

The rearrangement uses TRBV6-5 and TRBJ2-3, with D perhaps matching TRBD2 (5 bases). The germline V gene has CDR1 MNHEY and CDR2 SVGAGI. Trimming shortened V by 0 bases and J by 3 bases, and 10 bases separated the two germline ends. The CDR3 covers 15 residues. CDR3 amino acids: CASSYSDSETDTQYF. CDR3 DNA: TGTGCCAGCAGTTACTCGGATAGCGAGACAGATACGCAGTATTTT.

The chain recombines TRBV7-8 with TRBJ2-7; D is unclear. There are 12 residues in the CDR3. Trimming cost V 5 bases and J 6 bases, with 11 bases left between them. Germline CDR1 is SGHVS and CDR2 is FQNEAQ. The CDR3 sequence: CASSLPPGEQYF. The CDR3 DNA follows: TGTGCCAGCAGCCTTCCCCCCGGCGAGCAGTACTTC.

The V call is TRBV11-2, the J call TRBJ2-7; tentative D call: TRBD2 (6 bases). The CDR3 runs 16 residues. The ends were cut back, 5 bases at V and 2 bases at J, with 19 bases in the middle. Germline CDR1 and CDR2: SGHAT and FQNNGV. The CDR3 DNA reads as TGTGCCAGCAGCCTCCCTTCCCCGGAGGGCACCTACGAGCAGTACTTC. Translated, it gives CASSLPSPEGTYEQYF. Based on the CDR3 plus reference TRBV11-2 and TRBJ2-7, the full variable domain is EAGVAQSPRYKIIEKRQSVAFWCNPISGHATLYWYQQILGQGPKLLIQFQNNGVVDDSQLPKDRFSAERLKGVDSTLKIQPAKLEDSAVYLCASSLPSPEGTYEQYFGPGTRLTVT.

CDR3 sequence: CASEASGSVVDNEQFF. The CDR3 DNA is TGTGCCAGCGAGGCTAGCGGGAGTGTTGTAGACAATGAGCAGTTCTTC. The chain carries TRBV27 and TRBJ2-1, with 10 bases fitting TRBD2. The V gene end was trimmed by 8 bases and the J gene end by 5 bases; junction bases not matched to a gene: 12. Germline V gene lookup returns CDR1 MNHEY and CDR2 SMNVEV (reference sequence). The CDR3 runs to 16 residues.

Here the CDR3 reads CASSLDSGYQPQHF. The CDR3 DNA follows: TGTGCCAGCAGCTTAGACAGCGGCTATCAGCCCCAGCATTTT. The V call is TRBV7-8, the J call TRBJ1-5; the D is unclear. V was shortened by 1 base and J by 5 bases, with 9 bases between the two germline ends. From germline, CDR1 is SGHVS and CDR2 FQNEAQ. The CDR3 sequence is 14 residues long.

The rearrangement links TRBV2 to TRBJ2-7; 9 nucleotides match TRBD1. Trimming took 3 bases from V and 2 from J; bases not matched to a gene: 2. There are 14 residues in the CDR3. CDR1 is SNHLY and CDR2 is FYNNEI in the germline V gene. CDR3 in DNA: TGTGCCAGCAGTGATGGGGACAGGGCCTACGAGCAGTACTTC. Its translation is CASSDGDRAYEQYF.

This chain joins TRBV5-1 and TRBJ2-7; 14 bases agree with TRBD2. The V segment lost 4 bases and the J segment 6 bases; nucleotides outside the gene matches: 9. The CDR3 totals 16 residues. Germline V gene lookup returns CDR1 SGHRS and CDR2 YFSETQ. CDR3 protein: CASSVTGTSGRGEQYF. In nucleotides, the CDR3 is TGCGCCAGCAGCGTGACCGGGACTAGCGGGAGAGGCGAGCAGTACTTC.

The chain recombines TRBV2 with TRBJ2-7, with 8 positions matching TRBD2. V shed 5 bases and J 2 bases; nucleotides not matched to a gene: 5. Germline V CDR1 and CDR2: SNHLY, FYNNEI. The CDR3 is 14 amino acids. The CDR3 DNA is TGTGCCAGCAGTCGGGACGGGAGGGCCTACGAGCAGTACTTC. Its protein is CASSRDGRAYEQYF.

The rearrangement links TRBV29-1 to TRBJ1-1; D unclear. This CDR3 spans 13 amino acids. Germline values: CDR1 SQVTM, CDR2 ANQGSEA. The V gene lost 6 bases and the J gene lost 5 bases, with 16 bases spanning the gap. The CDR3 DNA is TGCAGCGTAGGTCTCGGGGTCGGGACTGAAGCTTTCTTT. Translation: CSVGLGVGTEAFF.

This clone has just a few counts. This chain connects TRBV18 to TRBJ2-7; 7 bases map to TRBD2. Germline V gene sequence: CDR1 KGHSH, CDR2 LQKENI. The CDR3 loop spans 13 amino acids. V trimming: 5 bases; J trimming: 1 base; junction bases outside the gene matches: 2. For the CDR3, the DNA is TGTGCCAGCTCAACGGGAGGTTCCTACGAGCAGTACTTC. Translated: CASSTGGSYEQYF.

This clone came up once. The chain recombines TRBV2 with TRBJ2-1, with TRBD2 matching 11 bases. The V gene end was trimmed by 6 bases and the J gene end by 2 bases; junction bases not matched to a gene: 3. CDR1 and CDR2 from the germline V gene are SNHLY and FYNNEI. This CDR3 contains 15 residues. The CDR3 reads CASSPGLAAYNEQFF. The CDR3 DNA reads TGTGCCAGCAGCCCGGGACTAGCGGCCTACAATGAGCAGTTCTTC.

The chain couples TRBV5-6 to TRBJ1-2; D is perhaps TRBD1 (5 bases). From germline, CDR1 is SGHDT and CDR2 YYEEEE. Trimming shortened V by 0 bases and J by 7 bases, and 13 bases separated the two germline ends. This CDR3 has 14 amino acids. The CDR3 DNA reads TGTGCCAGCAGCTTGGGGGGCAGTTCTCTTGGCTACACCTTC. Its protein product is CASSLGGSSLGYTF.

The sample holds one count of this clone. The V gene is TRBV28, the J gene TRBJ1-2, with D possibly matching TRBD1 (5 bases). Trimming cost V 2 bases and J 8 bases, with 9 bases left between them. This CDR3 comprises 12 residues. CDR1 is MDHEN and CDR2 is SYDVKM in the germline V gene. The CDR3 DNA is TGTGCCAGCAGTTTAGGGGGGTTCGGCTACACCTTC. It is translated as CASSLGGFGYTF.

The J gene is TRBJ1-4, the V gene TRBV14, with D unclear. Trimming cost V 0 bases and J 5 bases, with 7 bases left between them. Germline lookup yields CDR1 SGHDN and CDR2 FVKESK. CDR3 size: 14 residues. The DNA of the CDR3 is TGTGCCAGCAGCCAAGACACAGTCAATGAAAAACTGTTTTTT. This codes for CASSQDTVNEKLFF.

This sequence joins TRBV7-9 and TRBJ1-1; 8 nucleotides agree with TRBD1. Per germline, CDR1 SEHNR and CDR2 FQNEAQ (reference sequence). After removal of 5 bases from V and 0 bases from J, the junction contained 2 bases not matched to a gene. CDR3 length: 14 amino acids. The CDR3 DNA reads as TGTGCCAGCAGCCCGACAGGGGTGAACACTGAAGCTTTCTTT. It specifies CASSPTGVNTEAFF.

The CDR3 bases are TGTGCCAGCAGCCGTGAACCGGGACTAGGGTCTAGCACAGATACGCAGTATTTT. Its protein is CASSREPGLGSSTDTQYF. This rearrangement joins TRBV28 to TRBJ2-3; 8 positions agree with TRBD2. V trimming: 6 bases; J trimming: 0 bases; junction bases outside the gene matches: 14. CDR1 and CDR2 from the germline V gene are MDHEN and SYDVKM. This CDR3 comprises 18 residues.

V gene TRBV5-8 combines with J gene TRBJ1-1, with unresolved D. The CDR3 is 16 amino acids. The V gene's germline CDR1 is SGHTS and CDR2 YDEGEE. V dropped 0 bases and J dropped 4 bases, with 16 bases sitting between them. CDR3 residues: CASSLAMGWERTEAFF. For the CDR3, the DNA is TGTGCCAGCAGCTTGGCCATGGGATGGGAGCGCACTGAAGCTTTCTTT.

This clone was seen a handful of times. The genes are TRBV28 and TRBJ1-3; maybe TRBD1 (5 bases). The germline V and J ends were trimmed by 9 bases and 0 bases, with 9 bases remaining between them. The CDR3 has 13 amino acids. Looked up from germline, CDR1 is MDHEN and CDR2 is SYDVKM. The CDR3 nucleotides read TGTGCCAGTCGGGGGTCCTCTGGAAACACCATATATTTT. This sequence encodes CASRGSSGNTIYF.

This clone was observed a handful of times. V gene TRBV5-5 combines with J gene TRBJ2-5; 9 bases are shared with TRBD1. With V trimmed by 5 bases and J by 1 base, 18 bases remained unmatched. The CDR3 is 19 residues long. Looked up from germline, CDR1 is SGHKS and CDR2 is YYEKEE (reference sequence). The CDR3 loop reads CASRTGTGLRAGPQETQYF. In DNA, the CDR3 is TGTGCCAGCAGAACCGGGACAGGGTTGCGCGCCGGACCCCAAGAGACCCAGTACTTC. Drawing the rest from reference TRBV5-5 and TRBJ2-5, the complete variable domain is DAGVTQSPTHLIKTRGQQVTLRCSPISGHKSVSWYQQVLGQGPQFIFQYYEKEERGRGNFPDRFSARQFPNYSSELNVNALLLGDSALYLCASRTGTGLRAGPQETQYFGPGTRLLVL.